The clone carrying this T cell receptor (beta chain) has only one observation. As yet, its antigen is unknown. This record belongs to a study of T cell responses to AZD1222 COVID-19 vaccine. Study-wide results and caveats: Sampling captured repertoires only after the peak T cell response.

TCRdb's table, derived via immunoSEQ multiplex PCR, lists solely in-frame clones and lacks some. Among 150,000 to 200,000 clones listed, around 94% were seen once. The germline gives CDR1 KGHSH, CDR2 LQKENI. Trimming took 3 bases from V and 1 from J; bases not matched to a gene: 4. The CDR3 is made up of 15 amino acids. This chain links TRBV18 with TRBJ2-7; 9 nucleotides line up with TRBD2. The source material was peripheral blood, sampled on day 0 of AZD1222 vaccination. The clonotype originates from an adult in good health. The CDR3 DNA follows: TGTGCCAGCTCACCCAGCGGGGGGAATTCCTACGAGCAGTACTTC. The encoded protein is CASSPSGGNSYEQYF.